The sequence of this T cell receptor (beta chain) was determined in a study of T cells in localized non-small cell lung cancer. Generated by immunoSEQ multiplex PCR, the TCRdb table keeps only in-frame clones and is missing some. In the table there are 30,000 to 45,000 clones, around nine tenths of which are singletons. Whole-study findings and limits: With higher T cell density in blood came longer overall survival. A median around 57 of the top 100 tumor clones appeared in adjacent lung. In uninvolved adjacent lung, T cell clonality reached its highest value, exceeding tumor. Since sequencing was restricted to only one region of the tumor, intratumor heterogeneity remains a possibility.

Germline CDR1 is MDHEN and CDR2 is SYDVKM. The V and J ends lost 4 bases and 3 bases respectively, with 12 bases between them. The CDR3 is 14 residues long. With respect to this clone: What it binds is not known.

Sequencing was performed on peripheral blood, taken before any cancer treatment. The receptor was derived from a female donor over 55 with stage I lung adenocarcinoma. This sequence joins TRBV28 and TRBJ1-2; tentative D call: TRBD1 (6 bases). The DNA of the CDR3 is TGTGCCAGCAGTTCACAGGGCCTCGACTATGGCTACACCTTC. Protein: CASSSQGLDYGYTF.